The clone carrying this TCR beta chain was seen once. This sample is drawn from a study of blood T cell repertoires in COVID-19. Assay: immunoSEQ multiplex PCR; the TCRdb copy retains only in-frame clones and omits some. The sample lists nearly 60,000 clones; 90% were seen once. The sequence derives from a man aged 55 to 70 with active COVID-19. Sequencing was carried out using peripheral blood.

For the CDR3, the DNA is TGTGCCAGCAGCCAGACGGCAGGGTGGCAAGAGACCCAGTACTTC. Residues: CASSQTAGWQETQYF. The chain carries TRBV7-9 and TRBJ2-5; tentative D call: TRBD1 (5 bases). Trimming stripped 5 bases from V and 2 bases from J, with 15 bases between. The CDR3 contains 15 residues. Germline V gene lookup returns CDR1 SEHNR and CDR2 FQNEAQ (reference sequence).